Here is one TCR beta chain with its context. This clonotype came up many times. The antigen it binds to is not known. Within one base of it there is no much larger clone, and no base qualities were kept. The library came from 5' RACE. Sequenced on an Illumina HiSeq 2000. Template switching added a universal primer binding site, and the final cDNA carried a unique molecular identifier that allowed TCR cDNA molecules to be counted accurately. First-strand cDNA for TCR alpha and beta chains was synthesized from specific primers in the conserved constant-segment region. To control for contamination, every cDNA library carried two barcodes: a SMART-Mk sample barcode plus Illumina barcodes. TruSeq adapter sequences along with Illumina sample barcodes were introduced in two successive PCR steps. The Illumina HiSeq platform was used with custom primers to sequence TCR alpha and beta cDNA libraries. From the authors' description of their analysis: Raw reads were processed with MiGEC to extract unique molecular identifiers, and MiXCR was used to determine CDR3 positions. For each individual, recombination models were inferred using an EM algorithm with the repgenHMM and IGoR tools. Shared clonotype analysis was performed with the tcR package in R, normalizing sharing by the product of cloneset sizes. Out-of-frame nonproductive sequences were analyzed to study raw recombination free of thymic and clonal selection effects. TCRdb reprocessing: public reads trimmed at Q25 with fastp, clones called with MiXCR, in-frame beta chains kept. Rows matching on CDR3 protein sequence are summarized as one entry with the most common DNA and genes. These V and J calls are TCRdb output, not the study's own analysis. The table for this sample lists 700,000 or so distinct CDR3 sequences; 21% of them were counted only once. Jointly, the top ten make up approximately 4.5% of the sample.

The sample comes from a study of identical twins (dated by TCRdb to about 2016). Study-level background: To test whether fetal clonotypes persist, this study deep-sequenced TCR alpha and beta repertoires from monozygotic twins, from unrelated adults of various ages, and from cord blood. To rule out contamination, replicate twin experiments were performed at different times with different library preparation protocols.

The V and J ends are trimmed by 6 bases and 2 bases, leaving 9 bases between them. The CDR3 covers 12 residues, taking in both the cysteine and the phenylalanine. The entry retains the CDR3 DNA only, 36 bases that are in frame from base 1. Sequences DFQATT (CDR1) and SNEGSKA (CDR2) are obtained from the germline V gene (reference sequence). General study outcomes and caveats: In monozygotic twins, out-of-frame TCR alpha sharing was systematically underestimated by recombination models, although the models agreed with sharing between unrelated individuals. Fewer insertions were carried by abundant cord blood beta clonotypes, a similar but weaker trend appeared in young adult naive repertoires, and no such trend appeared in memory repertoires. Out-of-frame TCR alpha sequences shared between twins showed an excess of low generation-probability sequences compared with coincidental sharing between unrelated individuals. Excess twin sharing in beta out-of-frame sequences was weaker because fewer shared sequences lowered the signal-to-noise ratio. Because the same donors could not be followed over many years, the conclusions depended on cross-sectional statistical analysis. Zero-insertion analyses could be partly confounded by invariant T cells such as MAIT and iNKT, although diverse VJ usage argued against such confounding for most clonotypes.

All donors were healthy Caucasians. Three pairs of female monozygotic twins, all aged about 18 to 30 years, made up the twin cohort. Peripheral blood mononuclear cells were used as the source from which RNA for TCR libraries was isolated. This sample was shared with a second study, whose subject was T cells expressing NK-cell markers. From that second study: In sorted CD3+CD56+NKG2C+, CD3+CD56+NKG2C- and CD3+CD56-NKG2C+ T-cell subsets from several donors, TCR beta-chain repertoires were profiled. Of the eight sequenced donors, seven were found to be HCMV-seropositive and one was found to be HCMV-seronegative. To restrict sorting to alphabetaTCR-expressing T cells, an anti-gammadeltaTCR antibody was added in several experiments. In several donors, the dominant CD3+CD56+NKG2C+ clonotypes ranked among the top 10 CD8+ clonotypes, making up roughly 1.0-8% of CD8+ T cells. Those dominant clonotypes were again the most abundant among CD3+CD56-NKG2C+ cells in a few donors, at about 25-60.1%. Whether the expanded NKG2C-expressing T cell clones were specific for HCMV antigens was left unclear. The eight sequenced donors were randomly selected healthy volunteers, three men and five women. To determine HCMV serostatus, a commercial ELISA kit was used to detect HCMV-specific IgG in serum. Bulk peripheral blood T-cell repertoires were additionally sequenced from unsorted PBMC for a handful of donors. MIGEC was used to demultiplex reads and group the reads by UMI, and MiTCR was used to assemble and quantify clonotypes. Only TCR cDNA sequences supported by at least two reads were kept to exclude erroneous sequences. The tcR package was used for downstream repertoire analysis, and clonotypes were matched across fractions by CDR3 nucleotide sequence plus V segment. VDJmatch was used to annotate antigen specificity against VDJdb, with one amino acid substitution in CDR3 permitted.

The rearranged segments are TRBV20-1 and TRBJ2-3; TRBD2 is perhaps the D gene, given 6 matching bases. The sample was PBMCs. The clonotype comes from a woman aged 18 to 35 in good health. The bases read TGCAGTGCGTGGGACTCCACAGATACGCAGTATTTT. Its protein reads: CSAWDSTDTQYF.